This TCR beta chain comes out of a study of memory CD4+ T cells and cytomegalovirus serostatus. V was pared by 5 bases and J by 1 base, with 11 bases between. Germline V lookup: CDR1 SGHTA, CDR2 FQGNSA. CDR3 size: 14 residues. Libraries were prepared by immunoSEQ multiplex PCR; TCRdb keeps only in-frame clonotypes and omits some of them. The data contain over 65,000 clones, about three quarters of them singletons. Single viable CD3+CD4+CD8-CD45RO+ cells were sorted as the memory CD4+ T cells. The clonotype was recovered from an adult in good health and CMV-seropositive. The rearrangement joins TRBV7-2 to TRBJ2-5, with D possibly called TRBD1 or TRBD2 (6 bases each). What was sequenced was memory CD4+ T cells from blood. CDR3 nucleotides: TGTGCCAGCAGCCGACTAGGGGGCCAAGAGACCCAGTACTTC. Translating gives CASSRLGGQETQYF. Supplemented by reference TRBV7-2 and TRBJ2-5, the full variable domain reads GAGVSQSPSNKVTEKGKDVELRCDPISGHTALYWYRQSLGQGLEFLIYFQGNSAPDKSGLPSDRFSAERTGGSVSTLTIQRTQQEDSAVYLCASSRLGGQETQYFGPGTRLLVL.